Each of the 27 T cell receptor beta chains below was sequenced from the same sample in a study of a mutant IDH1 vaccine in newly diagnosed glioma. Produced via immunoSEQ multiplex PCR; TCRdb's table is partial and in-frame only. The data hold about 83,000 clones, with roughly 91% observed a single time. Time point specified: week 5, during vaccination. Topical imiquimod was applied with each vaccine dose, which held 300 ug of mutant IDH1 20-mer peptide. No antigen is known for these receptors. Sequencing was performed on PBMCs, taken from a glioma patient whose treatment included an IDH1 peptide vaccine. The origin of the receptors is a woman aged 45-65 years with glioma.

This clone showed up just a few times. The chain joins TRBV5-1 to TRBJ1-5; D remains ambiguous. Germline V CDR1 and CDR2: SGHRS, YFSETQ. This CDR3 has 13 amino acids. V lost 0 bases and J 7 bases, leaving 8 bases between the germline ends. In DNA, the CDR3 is TGCGCCAGCAGCTTGGGTCCGGACCAGCCCCAGCATTTT. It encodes CASSLGPDQPQHF.

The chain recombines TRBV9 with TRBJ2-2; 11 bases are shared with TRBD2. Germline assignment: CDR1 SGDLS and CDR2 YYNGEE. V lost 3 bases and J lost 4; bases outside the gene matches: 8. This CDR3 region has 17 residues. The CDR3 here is CASSASSSGRSTGELFF. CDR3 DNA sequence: TGTGCCAGCAGCGCCAGTTCTAGCGGGAGGTCCACCGGGGAGCTGTTTTTT.

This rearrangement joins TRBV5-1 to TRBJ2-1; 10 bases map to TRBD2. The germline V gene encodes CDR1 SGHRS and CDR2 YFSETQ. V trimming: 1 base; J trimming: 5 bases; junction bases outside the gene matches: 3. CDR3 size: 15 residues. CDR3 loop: CASSLFLAGDNEQFF. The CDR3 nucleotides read TGCGCCAGCAGCTTGTTCCTAGCGGGAGACAATGAGCAGTTCTTC.

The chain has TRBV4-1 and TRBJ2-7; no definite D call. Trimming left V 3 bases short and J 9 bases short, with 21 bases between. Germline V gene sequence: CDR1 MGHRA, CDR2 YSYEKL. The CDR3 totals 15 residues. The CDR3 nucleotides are TGCGCCAGCAGCCAGTACACTGACGTATCCTTGGGGCAGTACTTC. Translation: CASSQYTDVSLGQYF.

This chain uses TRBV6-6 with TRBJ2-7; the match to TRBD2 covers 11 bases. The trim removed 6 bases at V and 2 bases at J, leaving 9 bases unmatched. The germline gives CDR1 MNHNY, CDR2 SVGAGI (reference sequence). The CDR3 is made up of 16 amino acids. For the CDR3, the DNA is TGTGCCAGCAGCGACCCGGGGACTAGCGGAGCCTACGAGCAGTACTTC. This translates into CASSDPGTSGAYEQYF.

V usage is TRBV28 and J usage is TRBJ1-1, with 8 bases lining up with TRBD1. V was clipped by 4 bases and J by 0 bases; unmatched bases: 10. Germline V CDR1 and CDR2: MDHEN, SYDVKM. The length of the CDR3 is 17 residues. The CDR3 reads CASSSLRTGTMNTEAFF. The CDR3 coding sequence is TGTGCCAGCAGTTCCCTCCGGACAGGGACCATGAACACTGAAGCTTTCTTT.

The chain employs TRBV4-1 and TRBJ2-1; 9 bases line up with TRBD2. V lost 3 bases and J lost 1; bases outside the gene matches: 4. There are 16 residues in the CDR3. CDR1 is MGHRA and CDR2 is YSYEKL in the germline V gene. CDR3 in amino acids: CASSQGTSSSYNEQFF. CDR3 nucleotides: TGCGCCAGCAGCCAGGGGACTAGCAGTTCCTACAATGAGCAGTTCTTC.

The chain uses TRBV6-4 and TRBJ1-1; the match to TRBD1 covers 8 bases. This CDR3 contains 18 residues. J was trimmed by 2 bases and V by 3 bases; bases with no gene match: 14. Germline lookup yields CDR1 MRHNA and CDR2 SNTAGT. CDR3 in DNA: TGTGCCAGCAGTGAAAAGACAGGGGCTCCCTCCCCTAACACTGAAGCTTTCTTT. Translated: CASSEKTGAPSPNTEAFF.

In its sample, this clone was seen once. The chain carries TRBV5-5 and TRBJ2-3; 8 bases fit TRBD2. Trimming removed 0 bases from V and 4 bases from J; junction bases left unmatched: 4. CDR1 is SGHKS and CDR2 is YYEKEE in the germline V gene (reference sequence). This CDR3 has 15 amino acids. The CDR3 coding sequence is TGTGCCAGCAGCTTGGCCGGGAGGGGTGCAGATACGCAGTATTTT. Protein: CASSLAGRGADTQYF.

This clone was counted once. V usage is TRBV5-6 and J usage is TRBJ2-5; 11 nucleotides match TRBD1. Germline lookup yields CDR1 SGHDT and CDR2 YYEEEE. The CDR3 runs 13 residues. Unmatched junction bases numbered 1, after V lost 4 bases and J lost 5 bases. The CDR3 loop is CASSGQGAETQYF. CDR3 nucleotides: TGTGCCAGCAGCGGACAGGGGGCGGAGACCCAGTACTTC.

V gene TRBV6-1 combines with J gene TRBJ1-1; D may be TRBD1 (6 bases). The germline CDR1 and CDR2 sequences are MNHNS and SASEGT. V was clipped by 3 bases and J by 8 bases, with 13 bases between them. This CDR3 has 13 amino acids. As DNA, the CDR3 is TGTGCCAGCAGTGATCACAGGGCGGGGGAAGCTTTCTTT. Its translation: CASSDHRAGEAFF.

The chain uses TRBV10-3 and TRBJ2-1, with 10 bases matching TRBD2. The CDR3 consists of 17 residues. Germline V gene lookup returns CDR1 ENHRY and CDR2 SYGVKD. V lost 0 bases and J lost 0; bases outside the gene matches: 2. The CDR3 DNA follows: TGTGCCATCAGTGAGTCACCTAGCGGGAGCTCCTACAATGAGCAGTTCTTC. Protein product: CAISESPSGSSYNEQFF.

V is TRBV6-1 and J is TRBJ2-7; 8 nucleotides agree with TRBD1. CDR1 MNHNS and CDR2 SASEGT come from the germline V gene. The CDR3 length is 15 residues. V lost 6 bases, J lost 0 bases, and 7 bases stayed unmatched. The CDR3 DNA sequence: TGTGCCAGCAGCGAGGGACAGGCGCGCTCCTACGAGCAGTACTTC. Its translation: CASSEGQARSYEQYF.

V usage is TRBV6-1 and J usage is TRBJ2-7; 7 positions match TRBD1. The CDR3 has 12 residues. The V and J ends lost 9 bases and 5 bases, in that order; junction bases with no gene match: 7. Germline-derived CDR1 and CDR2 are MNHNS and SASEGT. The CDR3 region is CASHRGRNEQYF. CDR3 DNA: TGTGCCAGTCACAGGGGTAGAAACGAGCAGTACTTC.

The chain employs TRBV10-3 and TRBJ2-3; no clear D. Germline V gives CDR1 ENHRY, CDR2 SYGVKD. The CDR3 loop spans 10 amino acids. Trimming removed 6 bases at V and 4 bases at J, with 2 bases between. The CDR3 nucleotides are TGTGCCATCAGATCAGATACGCAGTATTTT. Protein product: CAIRSDTQYF.

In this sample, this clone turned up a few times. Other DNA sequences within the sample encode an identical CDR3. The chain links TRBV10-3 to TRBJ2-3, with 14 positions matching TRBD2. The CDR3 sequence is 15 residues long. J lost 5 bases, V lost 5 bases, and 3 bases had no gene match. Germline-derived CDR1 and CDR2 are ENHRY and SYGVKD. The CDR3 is CAISSGTSGGDTQYF. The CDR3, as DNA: TGTGCCATCAGTTCCGGGACTAGCGGGGGAGATACGCAGTATTTT.

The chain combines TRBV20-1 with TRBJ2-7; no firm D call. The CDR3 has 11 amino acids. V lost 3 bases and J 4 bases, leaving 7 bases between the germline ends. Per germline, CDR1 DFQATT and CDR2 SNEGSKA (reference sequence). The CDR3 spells CSARKGYEQYF. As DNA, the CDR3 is TGCAGTGCTAGGAAAGGATACGAGCAGTACTTC.

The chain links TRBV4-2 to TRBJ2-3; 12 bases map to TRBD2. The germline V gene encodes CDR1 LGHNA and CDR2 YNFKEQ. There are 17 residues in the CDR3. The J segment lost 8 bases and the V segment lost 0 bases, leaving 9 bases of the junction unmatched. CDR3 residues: CASSQDNLAGGKGTQYF. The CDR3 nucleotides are TGTGCCAGCAGCCAAGATAACCTAGCGGGAGGGAAAGGTACGCAGTATTTT.

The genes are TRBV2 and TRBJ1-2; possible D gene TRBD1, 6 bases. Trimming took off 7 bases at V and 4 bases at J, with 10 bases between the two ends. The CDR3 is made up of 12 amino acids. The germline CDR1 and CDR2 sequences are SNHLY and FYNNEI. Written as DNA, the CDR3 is TGTGCCAGCACCAGGACAGCCTATGGCTACACCTTC. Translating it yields CASTRTAYGYTF.

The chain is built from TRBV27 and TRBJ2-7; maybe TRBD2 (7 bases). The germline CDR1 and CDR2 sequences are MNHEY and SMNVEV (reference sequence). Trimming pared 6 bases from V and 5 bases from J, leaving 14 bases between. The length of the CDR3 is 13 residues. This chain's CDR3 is CASSPGGPHEQYF. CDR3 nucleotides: TGTGCCAGCAGCCCCGGGGGGCCCCACGAGCAGTACTTC.

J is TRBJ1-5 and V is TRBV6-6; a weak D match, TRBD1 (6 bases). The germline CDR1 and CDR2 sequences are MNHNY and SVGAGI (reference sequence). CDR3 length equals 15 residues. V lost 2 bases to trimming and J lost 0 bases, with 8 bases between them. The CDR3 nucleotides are TGTGCCAGCAGTTACGGACAGATTAGCAATCAGCCCCAGCATTTT. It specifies CASSYGQISNQPQHF.

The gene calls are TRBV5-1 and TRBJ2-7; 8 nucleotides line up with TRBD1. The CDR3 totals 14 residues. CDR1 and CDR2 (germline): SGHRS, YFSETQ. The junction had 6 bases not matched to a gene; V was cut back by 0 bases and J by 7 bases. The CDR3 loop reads CASSLAGGAGEQYF. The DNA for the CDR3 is TGCGCCAGCAGCTTGGCAGGGGGCGCGGGGGAGCAGTACTTC.

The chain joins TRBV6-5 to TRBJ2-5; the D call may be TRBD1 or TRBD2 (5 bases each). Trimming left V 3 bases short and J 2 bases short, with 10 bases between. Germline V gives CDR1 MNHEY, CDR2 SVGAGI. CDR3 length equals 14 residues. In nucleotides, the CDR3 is TGTGCCAGCAGTTATCACGGGGCACAAGAGACCCAGTACTTC. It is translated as CASSYHGAQETQYF.

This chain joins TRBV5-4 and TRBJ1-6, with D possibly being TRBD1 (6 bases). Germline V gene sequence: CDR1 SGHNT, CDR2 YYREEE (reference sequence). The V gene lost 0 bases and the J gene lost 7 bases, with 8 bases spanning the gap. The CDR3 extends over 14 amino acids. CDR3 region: CASSLDRDNSPLHF. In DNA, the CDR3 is TGTGCCAGCAGCTTGGACAGGGACAATTCACCCCTCCACTTT.

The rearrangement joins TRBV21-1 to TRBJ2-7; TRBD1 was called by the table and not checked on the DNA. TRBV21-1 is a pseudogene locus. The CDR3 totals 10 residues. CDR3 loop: CASSMGQGNF. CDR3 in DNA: TGTGCCAGCAGCATGGGACAGGGTAACTTC.

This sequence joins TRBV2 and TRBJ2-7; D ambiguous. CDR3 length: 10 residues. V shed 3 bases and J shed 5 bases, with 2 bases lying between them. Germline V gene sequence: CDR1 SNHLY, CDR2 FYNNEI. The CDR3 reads CASSENEQYF. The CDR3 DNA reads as TGTGCCAGCAGTGAGAACGAGCAGTACTTC. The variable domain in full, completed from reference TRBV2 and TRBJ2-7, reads EPEVTQTPSHQVTQMGQEVILRCVPISNHLYFYWYRQILGQKVEFLVSFYNNEISEKSEIFDDQFSVERPDGSNFTLKIRSTKLEDSAMYFCASSENEQYFGPGTRLTVT.

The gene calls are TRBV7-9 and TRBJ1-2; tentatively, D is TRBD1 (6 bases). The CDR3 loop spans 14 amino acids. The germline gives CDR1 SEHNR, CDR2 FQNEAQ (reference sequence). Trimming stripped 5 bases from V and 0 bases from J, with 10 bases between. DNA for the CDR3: TGTGCCAGCAGCCCAGGACAGACTAACTATGGCTACACCTTC. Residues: CASSPGQTNYGYTF.